The 29 T cell receptor beta chains presented below share a single source sample, sequenced in a study of blood T cells in healthy people across ages. Primed by a sample-barcoded 5' primer and a J-beta primer mix, a second PCR proceeded for 7 to 11 cycles. TCRdb ran MiXCR on the 5' RACE reads and lists one entry per CDR3 protein. In the table there are approximately 1,000,000 distinct CDR3 sequences, more than 40% of which are singletons. Sequencing was carried out using blood. The receptors were sampled from a woman aged 60-75 years in good health.

This clonotype was detected once. The chain is built from TRBV2 and TRBJ1-5, with 7 bases fitting TRBD1. In germline, CDR1 is SNHLY, CDR2 FYNNEI. J lost 4 bases, V lost 6 bases, and 6 bases had no gene match. This CDR3 comprises 14 residues. The CDR3 here is CASRIDRVNQPQHF. The DNA for the CDR3 is TGTGCCAGCAGAATCGACAGGGTTAATCAGCCCCAGCATTTT.

V gene TRBV5-4 combines with J gene TRBJ2-3, with TRBD2 matching over 15 bases. V gave up 3 bases and J gave up 4 bases; unmatched junction bases: 9. The CDR3 loop spans 18 amino acids. CDR1 SGHNT and CDR2 YYREEE come from the germline V gene (reference sequence). The CDR3 loop is CASSSGLAGGGMPDTQYF. The CDR3 nucleotides are TGTGCCAGCAGCTCGGGACTAGCGGGAGGAGGGATGCCAGATACGCAGTATTTT. Full variable domain (remainder filled in from reference TRBV5-4 and TRBJ2-3): ETGVTQSPTHLIKTRGQQVTLRCSSQSGHNTVSWYQQALGQGPQFIFQYYREEENGRGNFPPRFSGLQFPNYSSELNVNALELDDSALYLCASSSGLAGGGMPDTQYFGPGTRLTVL.

The rearrangement joins TRBV20-1 to TRBJ2-5; TRBD2 matches 8 bases. CDR1 is DFQATT, CDR2 SNEGSKA, per germline (reference sequence). The CDR3 loop spans 17 amino acids. Trimming cost V 1 base and J 5 bases; bases outside gene matches: 15. The CDR3 loop reads CSARVGRAGVSRETQYF. CDR3 DNA: TGCAGTGCTAGAGTAGGACGAGCGGGAGTTTCTAGGGAGACCCAGTACTTC.

The CDR3, as DNA: TGTGCCAGCAGCGGTGGGGCCGGGGTGGGCATTCAGTACTTC. Protein: CASSGGAGVGIQYF. The genes are TRBV9 and TRBJ2-4; either TRBD1 or TRBD2 may fit D (5 bases each). Germline V CDR1 and CDR2: SGDLS, YYNGEE. This CDR3 region has 14 residues. Trimming shortened V by 3 bases and J by 9 bases, and 16 bases separated the two germline ends. Filled out from reference TRBV9 and TRBJ2-4, the complete variable domain reads DSGVTQTPKHLITATGQRVTLRCSPRSGDLSVYWYQQSLDQGLQFLIQYYNGEERAKGNILERFSAQQFPDLHSELNLSSLELGDSALYFCASSGGAGVGIQYFGAGTRLSVL.

CDR3 loop: CASSLMRGAFPETQYF. The CDR3 nucleotides read TGTGCCAGCAGCTTGATGAGGGGGGCGTTCCCGGAGACCCAGTACTTC. This chain connects TRBV5-6 to TRBJ2-5; D is possibly TRBD1 or TRBD2 (6 bases each). V was pared by 1 base and J by 5 bases, with 18 bases between. The germline V gene encodes CDR1 SGHDT and CDR2 YYEEEE. This CDR3 region has 16 residues.

The V and J genes are TRBV6-1 and TRBJ1-2; D is unclear. Per germline, CDR1 MNHNS and CDR2 SASEGT. Trimming pared 0 bases from V and 8 bases from J, leaving 22 bases between. This CDR3 has 17 amino acids. The CDR3 DNA reads TGTGCCAGCAGTGAAGCGAGACTACGTAGTAGGACGGGCGGCTACACCTTC. Translating gives CASSEARLRSRTGGYTF.

The chain carries TRBV19 and TRBJ2-7; 8 nucleotides agree with TRBD1. CDR3 length: 15 residues. Germline V gene sequence: CDR1 LNHDA, CDR2 SQIVND (reference sequence). After removal of 4 bases from V and 3 bases from J, the junction contained 8 bases not matched to a gene. The CDR3 protein is CASSTHGQGRYEQYF. Written as DNA, the CDR3 is TGTGCCAGTAGTACACATGGACAGGGCCGCTACGAGCAGTACTTC.

V gene TRBV29-1 combines with J gene TRBJ1-5; a possible D gene is TRBD1 (5 bases). The ends were cut back, 6 bases at V and 4 bases at J, with 13 bases in the middle. The CDR3 runs to 13 residues. The germline V gene encodes CDR1 SQVTM and CDR2 ANQGSEA. The CDR3 is CSVQGTGNQPQHF. Written as DNA, the CDR3 is TGCAGCGTCCAGGGTACGGGGAATCAGCCCCAGCATTTT.

This clonotype was counted only a few times. J is TRBJ2-7 and V is TRBV6-6; TRBD1 might be the D (6 bases). Germline CDR1 MNHNY, CDR2 SVGAGI (reference sequence). V lost 7 bases and J lost 2, with 9 bases in between. The CDR3 consists of 12 residues. In nucleotides, the CDR3 is TGTGCCAGCATGCAGGGGACCTACGAGCAGTACTTC. It translates to CASMQGTYEQYF.

This clonotype was counted only a few times. The rearrangement links TRBV24-1 to TRBJ2-7; TRBD1 matches 8 bases. In germline, CDR1 is KGHDR, CDR2 SFDVKD. This CDR3 has 15 residues. V shed 4 bases, J shed 4 bases, and the junction held 8 bases outside the gene matches. In nucleotides, the CDR3 is TGTGCCACCAGTGACTTGGGGACAGGAGGTTACGAGCAGTACTTC. It translates to CATSDLGTGGYEQYF.

Only one count was recorded for this clonotype. The chain recombines TRBV3-1 with TRBJ2-7, with 10 bases aligning to TRBD2. Judging by the DNA end, TRBJ2-5 fits better; the J call may be wrong. Germline loops: CDR1 LGHDT, CDR2 YNNKEL (reference sequence). CDR3 size: 15 residues. CDR3 region: CAIAGNLAGVQTQYF. CDR3 bases: TGTGCCATCGCCGGAAATCTAGCGGGAGTACAGACCCAGTACTTC.

CDR3 bases: TGTGCCTGGAGTGCTAGCGGGGGCTACAATGAGCAGTTCTTC. Translation: CAWSASGGYNEQFF. The chain employs TRBV30 and TRBJ2-1, with TRBD2 identical over 10 bases. The CDR3 has 14 amino acids. Germline values: CDR1 GTSNPN, CDR2 SVGIG (reference sequence). The ends lost 1 base at V and 3 bases at J; junction bases unmatched: 0. The complete variable domain, with remaining parts taken from reference TRBV30 and TRBJ2-1, reads SQTIHQWPATLVQPVGSPLSLECTVEGTSNPNLYWYRQAAGRGLQLLFYSVGIGQISSEVPQNLSASRPQDRQFILSSKKLLLSDSGFYLCAWSASGGYNEQFFGPGTRLTVL.

This clonotype was seen at least ten times. The chain has TRBV25-1 and TRBJ2-7; D is ambiguous. The V gene's germline CDR1 is MGHDK and CDR2 SYGVNS. V was cut by 3 bases and J by 2 bases, with 11 bases left in between. The CDR3 has 14 amino acids. The CDR3 loop reads CASSERAPPYEQYF. The CDR3 nucleotides are TGTGCCAGCAGTGAGAGAGCCCCCCCCTACGAGCAGTACTTC.

Turning to this clonotype: One base away lies a much larger clone, so this may be a sequencing read error. The J gene is TRBJ2-1, the V gene TRBV13; 9 bases fit TRBD2. V lost 1 base and J lost 8; bases outside the gene matches: 6. The CDR3 has 15 residues. Germline CDR1 PRHDT, CDR2 FYEKMQ (reference sequence). DNA for the CDR3: TGTGCCAGCAGCTTAGTCCTAGCGGGGAACGATGAGCAGTTCTTC. Amino acids: CASSLVLAGNDEQFF. Full variable domain (outside the CDR3, taken from reference TRBV13 and TRBJ2-1): AAGVIQSPRHLIKEKRETATLKCYPIPRHDTVYWYQQGPGQDPQFLISFYEKMQSDKGSIPDRFSAQQFSDYHSELNMSSLELGDSALYFCASSLVLAGNDEQFFGPGTRLTVL.

This clonotype occurred a few times. The rearrangement links TRBV12-3 or TRBV12-4 to TRBJ1-5; D unclear. The CDR3 is 13 residues long. V lost 5 bases and J 9 bases, leaving 14 bases between the germline ends. CDR3 loop: CASSPDNRRPQHF. CDR3 DNA sequence: TGTGCCAGCAGTCCTGACAACCGGCGGCCCCAGCATTTT.

This clonotype came up a few times. The chain couples TRBV3-1 to TRBJ2-5; perhaps TRBD1 as D (6 bases). Trimming cost V 4 bases and J 5 bases, with 11 bases left between them. The germline CDR1 and CDR2 sequences are LGHDT and YNNKEL (reference sequence). CDR3 length: 13 residues. CDR3 in DNA: TGTGCCAGCAGCCGACAGGCTGCGGAGACCCAGTACTTC. Translation: CASSRQAAETQYF.

The rearrangement joins TRBV7-2 to TRBJ1-4, with 7 bases matching TRBD1. Trimming took 1 base from V and 8 from J; bases not matched to a gene: 7. CDR3 length equals 15 residues. Germline-derived CDR1 and CDR2 are SGHTA and FQGNSA. CDR3 protein: CASSLVGTGVEKLFF. The CDR3, as DNA: TGTGCCAGCAGCTTAGTAGGAACAGGGGTCGAAAAACTGTTTTTT.

V and J are TRBV7-3 and TRBJ2-3, with D possibly being TRBD2 (5 bases). Per the germline V gene, CDR1 is SGHTA and CDR2 is FQGTGA. CDR3 length equals 16 residues. V dropped 1 base and J dropped 0 bases, with 11 bases sitting between them. In DNA, the CDR3 is TGTGCCAGCAGCTTAATCGGACTTTCTAGCACAGATACGCAGTATTTT. Translating gives CASSLIGLSSTDTQYF.

This clonotype was observed a handful of times. The rearrangement uses TRBV5-1 and TRBJ1-2; possibly TRBD1 for D (6 bases). From germline, CDR1 is SGHRS and CDR2 YFSETQ. This CDR3 has 14 residues. V was pared by 4 bases and J by 4 bases, with 14 bases between. The CDR3 protein is CASSTKGGLYGYTF. DNA for the CDR3: TGCGCCAGCAGCACCAAAGGGGGGCTCTATGGCTACACCTTC.

This sequence joins TRBV6-6 and TRBJ2-7; D is possibly TRBD2 (5 bases). Germline CDR1 and CDR2: MNHNY and SVGAGI (reference sequence). The V end lost 11 bases, the J end lost 1 base, and 12 bases lay between the germline ends. The CDR3 has 12 residues. The CDR3 reads CAVSTTSYEQYF. In nucleotides, the CDR3 is TGTGCCGTGTCGACTACGTCCTACGAGCAGTACTTC.

This clonotype was picked up a small number of times. The CDR3 region is CAIMRTSGAPYNEQFF. As DNA, the CDR3 is TGTGCCATCATGCGGACTAGCGGAGCCCCCTACAATGAGCAGTTCTTC. The chain is built from TRBV10-3 and TRBJ2-1; 10 nucleotides match TRBD2. This CDR3 has 16 amino acids. Trimming at V came to 7 bases and at J to 2 bases, leaving 8 bases not matched to a gene. CDR1 and CDR2 from the germline V gene are ENHRY and SYGVKD.

Only a few counts were recorded for this clonotype. The chain links TRBV28 to TRBJ2-7; 7 bases are a match to TRBD1. CDR3 length: 13 residues. J lost 7 bases, V lost 4 bases, and 7 bases had no gene match. Germline V gives CDR1 MDHEN, CDR2 SYDVKM. CDR3 loop: CASSSSGTEEQYF. DNA for the CDR3: TGTGCCAGCAGTTCCTCAGGGACAGAGGAGCAGTACTTC.

The chain carries TRBV20-1 and TRBJ2-7; TRBD2 is a possible D gene (6 bases). The closer fit of TRBJ2-5 to the DNA end suggests the J call may be wrong. The germline gives CDR1 DFQATT, CDR2 SNEGSKA (reference sequence). The CDR3 is 14 residues long. The CDR3 DNA sequence: TGCAGTGCCCACTCACCGGGAGCGAGAGAGACCCAGTACTTC. Encoded protein: CSAHSPGARETQYF.

This chain links TRBV20-1 with TRBJ1-4; a weak D match, TRBD1 (6 bases). This CDR3 is built from 16 residues. The V gene lost 3 bases and the J gene lost 0 bases, with 14 bases spanning the gap. Germline V gives CDR1 DFQATT, CDR2 SNEGSKA (reference sequence). CDR3 nucleotide sequence: TGCAGTGCTAGGAAAAACGGGGGCGCAACTAATGAAAAACTGTTTTTT. It encodes CSARKNGGATNEKLFF.

The chain has TRBV5-8 and TRBJ2-3, with a possible D match to TRBD2 (5 bases). From germline, CDR1 is SGHTS and CDR2 YDEGEE. V shed 0 bases and J shed 4 bases, with 15 bases lying between them. The CDR3 length is 16 residues. This chain's CDR3 is CASSLGSGRSADTQYF. Written as DNA, the CDR3 is TGTGCCAGCAGCTTGGGGTCGGGAAGGTCGGCAGATACGCAGTATTTT.

The chain joins TRBV10-3 to TRBJ2-2; 7 bases agree with TRBD1. Germline CDR1 reads ENHRY; CDR2 reads SYGVKD. This CDR3 spans 13 amino acids. Unmatched junction bases numbered 1, after V lost 4 bases and J lost 5 bases. The CDR3 sequence is CAISARGTGELFF. The CDR3, as DNA: TGTGCCATCAGTGCCAGGGGGACCGGGGAGCTGTTTTTT.

This chain links TRBV7-9 with TRBJ2-1; D is uncertain. The germline gives CDR1 SEHNR, CDR2 FQNEAQ (reference sequence). The CDR3 has 12 amino acids. Trimming shortened V by 3 bases and J by 9 bases, and 9 bases separated the two germline ends. CDR3: CASSFSPGEQFF. The CDR3 DNA sequence: TGTGCCAGCAGCTTTTCGCCGGGTGAGCAGTTCTTC.

This clonotype appeared a few times. The CDR3 loop reads CASSLDSTGYETQYF. DNA of the CDR3: TGTGCCAGCAGCCTGGACTCGACAGGGTACGAGACCCAGTACTTC. The V and J genes are TRBV6-6 and TRBJ2-5; TRBD1 matches at 7 bases. Germline CDR1 MNHNY, CDR2 SVGAGI (reference sequence). The junction had 12 bases not matched to a gene; V was cut back by 6 bases and J by 5 bases. There are 15 residues in the CDR3.

Many counts were recorded for this clonotype. The CDR3 spells CASSPSGTSTDTQYF. CDR3 coding DNA: TGTGCCAGCAGCCCTAGCGGGACGAGCACAGATACGCAGTATTTT. V gene TRBV9 combines with J gene TRBJ2-3; 9 bases fit TRBD2. CDR1 and CDR2 (germline): SGDLS, YYNGEE. Trimming removed 4 bases from V and 0 bases from J; junction bases left unmatched: 3. This CDR3 spans 15 amino acids.